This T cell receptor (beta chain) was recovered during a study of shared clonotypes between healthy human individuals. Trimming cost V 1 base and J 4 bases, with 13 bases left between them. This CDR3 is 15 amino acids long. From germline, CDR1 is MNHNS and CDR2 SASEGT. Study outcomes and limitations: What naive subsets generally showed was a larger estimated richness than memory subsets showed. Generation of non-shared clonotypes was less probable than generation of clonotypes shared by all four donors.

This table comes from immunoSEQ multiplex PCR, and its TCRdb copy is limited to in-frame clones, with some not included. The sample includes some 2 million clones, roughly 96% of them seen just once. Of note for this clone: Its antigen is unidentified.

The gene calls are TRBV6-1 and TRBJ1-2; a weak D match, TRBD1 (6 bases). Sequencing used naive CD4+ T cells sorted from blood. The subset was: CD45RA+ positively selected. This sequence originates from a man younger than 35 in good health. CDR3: CASSEEYRVPYGYTF. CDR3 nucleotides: TGTGCCAGCAGTGAAGAATACAGGGTACCCTATGGCTACACCTTC.